This T cell receptor beta chain was recovered during a study of beta chain features in type 1 diabetes. Study-level points and caveats: Patients and controls would share equally any PCR tilt toward shorter templates.

Of the isolated RNA, all was reverse transcribed, and so the sequenced material was expressed TCRB transcripts. Some clones are missing from TCRdb's copy, which holds only in-frame ones; the method was immunoSEQ multiplex PCR. The sample shows 200,000 to 250,000 clones, less than 35% of them seen only once. Germline CDR1 reads MNHEY; CDR2 reads SVGAGI. This CDR3 is built from 14 residues. V lost 3 bases and J lost 4; bases outside the gene matches: 5. This clone was picked up a small number of times. The antigen is unknown. What was sequenced was central memory CD4+ T cells from blood. This clonotype was sampled from a man aged 25-45 years in good health. The chain carries TRBV6-5 and TRBJ2-5, with 7 bases that match TRBD2. For the CDR3, the DNA is TGTGCCAGCAGTTATTCTAGCGGCGGAGAGACCCAGTACTTC. Residues: CASSYSSGGETQYF.